The rows below give T cell receptor beta chains drawn from one sample of a study of blood T cells in healthy people across ages. Using its own MiXCR run on the 5' RACE reads, TCRdb lists one record per CDR3 protein. The data contain about 590,000 distinct CDR3 sequences, about 30% of them singletons. Sequencing was carried out using blood. The receptors originated from a woman aged 80 or older in good health. Each CDR3 is given with its conserved first and last residue. A D gene is named only where the DNA matches it firmly. Not every row has a clone size; where given, it reads once, few, many or a size class.

clone size,V gene,D gene,J gene,CDR3 protein,CDR3 DNA
-,TRBV13,-,TRBJ2-1,CASSLPTGSHNEQFF,TGTGCCAGCAGCCTCCCGACAGGTTCCCACAATGAGCAGTTCTTC
few,TRBV6-1,-,TRBJ2-1,CASSELGAFYNEQFF,TGTGCCAGCAGTGAACTGGGGGCCTTCTACAATGAGCAGTTCTTC
-,TRBV29-1,TRBD1,TRBJ2-6,CSVSTHTGVGANVLTF,TGCAGCGTTTCAACTCATACAGGGGTTGGGGCCAACGTCCTGACTTTC
-,TRBV5-1,TRBD1,TRBJ2-2,CASSLDRADTGELFF,TGCGCCAGCAGCCTGGACAGGGCGGACACCGGGGAGCTGTTTTTT
many,TRBV6-5,TRBD2,TRBJ2-1,CASSPSGNYNEQFF,TGTGCCAGCAGTCCTAGCGGGAATTACAATGAGCAGTTCTTC
many,TRBV7-2,-,TRBJ1-2,CASSPRETSFYGYTF,TGTGCCAGCAGCCCCCGGGAGACGTCTTTTTATGGCTACACCTTC
many,TRBV6-6,-,TRBJ1-1,CASSSLRGARYTEAFF,TGTGCCAGCAGTTCCCTTCGCGGGGCGAGATATACTGAAGCTTTCTTT
many,TRBV12-3/TRBV12-4,TRBD1,TRBJ1-6,CASSLLGQGHSPLHF,TGTGCCAGCAGTTTATTGGGACAGGGCCATTCACCCCTCCACTTT
-,TRBV30,-,TRBJ1-2,CAWAEPSGGNYGYTF,TGTGCCTGGGCAGAACCCTCCGGGGGCAACTATGGCTACACCTTC
-,TRBV5-1,-,TRBJ1-2,CASSFDSQGYTF,TGCGCCAGCAGCTTTGATTCGCAGGGCTACACCTTC
many,TRBV20-1,TRBD1,TRBJ2-7,CSAATGDYEQYF,TGCAGTGCCGCGACAGGGGACTACGAGCAGTACTTC
many,TRBV4-1,-,TRBJ1-6,CASSQDAGFGYNSPLHF,TGCGCCAGCAGCCAAGATGCGGGGTTTGGGTATAATTCACCCCTCCACTTT
-,TRBV5-1,-,TRBJ2-1,CASSLEAGNNEQFF,TGCGCCAGCAGCTTGGAAGCAGGAAACAATGAGCAGTTCTTC
-,TRBV5-5,-,TRBJ1-4,CASSKRGSGGITNEKLFF,TGTGCCAGCAGTAAAAGAGGGTCGGGGGGCATCACTAATGAAAAACTGTTTTTT
many,TRBV20-1,-,TRBJ2-3,CSARFKRGSTDTQYF,TGCAGTGCTCGATTCAAGAGGGGGAGCACAGATACGCAGTATTTT
-,TRBV7-2,-,TRBJ1-1,CASSSSAGPTEAFF,TGTGCCAGCAGCTCTAGTGCAGGGCCAACTGAAGCTTTCTTT
many,TRBV15,-,TRBJ1-2,CATSGAGTKINYGYTF,TGTGCCACCAGCGGGGCCGGGACCAAAATTAACTATGGCTACACCTTC
many,TRBV9,-,TRBJ2-7,CASSPRVLNGEQYF,TGTGCCAGCAGCCCAAGGGTCTTAAATGGCGAGCAGTACTTC
few,TRBV2,-,TRBJ1-2,CASSEDWGWEGYTF,TGTGCCAGCAGTGAGGATTGGGGGTGGGAAGGCTACACCTTC
-,TRBV29-1,-,TRBJ1-1,CSVRDTGRGTEAFF,TGCAGCGTTCGCGATACAGGGAGGGGCACTGAAGCTTTCTTT
many,TRBV9,-,TRBJ2-1,CASSARNNEQFF,TGTGCCAGCAGCGCAAGGAACAATGAGCAGTTCTTC
many,TRBV7-6,-,TRBJ2-3,CASSLDPDGGTTDTQYF,TGTGCCAGCAGCTTAGACCCAGACGGTGGGACCACAGATACGCAGTATTTT